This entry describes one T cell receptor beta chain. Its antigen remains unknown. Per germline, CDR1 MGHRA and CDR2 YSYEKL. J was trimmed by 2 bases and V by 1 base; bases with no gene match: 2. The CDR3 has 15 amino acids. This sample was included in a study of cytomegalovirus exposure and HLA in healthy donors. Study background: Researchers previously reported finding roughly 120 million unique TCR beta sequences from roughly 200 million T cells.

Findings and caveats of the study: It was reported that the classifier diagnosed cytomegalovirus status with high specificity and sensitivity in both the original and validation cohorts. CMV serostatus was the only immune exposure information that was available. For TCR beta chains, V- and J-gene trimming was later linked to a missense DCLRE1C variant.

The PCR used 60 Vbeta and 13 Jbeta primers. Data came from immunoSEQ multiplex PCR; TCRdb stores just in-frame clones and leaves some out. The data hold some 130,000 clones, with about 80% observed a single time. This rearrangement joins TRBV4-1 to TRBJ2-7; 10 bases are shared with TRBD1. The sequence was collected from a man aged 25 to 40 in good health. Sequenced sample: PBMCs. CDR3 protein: CASSQGTGGTYEQYF. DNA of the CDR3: TGCGCCAGCAGCCAAGGGACAGGGGGAACCTACGAGCAGTACTTC.